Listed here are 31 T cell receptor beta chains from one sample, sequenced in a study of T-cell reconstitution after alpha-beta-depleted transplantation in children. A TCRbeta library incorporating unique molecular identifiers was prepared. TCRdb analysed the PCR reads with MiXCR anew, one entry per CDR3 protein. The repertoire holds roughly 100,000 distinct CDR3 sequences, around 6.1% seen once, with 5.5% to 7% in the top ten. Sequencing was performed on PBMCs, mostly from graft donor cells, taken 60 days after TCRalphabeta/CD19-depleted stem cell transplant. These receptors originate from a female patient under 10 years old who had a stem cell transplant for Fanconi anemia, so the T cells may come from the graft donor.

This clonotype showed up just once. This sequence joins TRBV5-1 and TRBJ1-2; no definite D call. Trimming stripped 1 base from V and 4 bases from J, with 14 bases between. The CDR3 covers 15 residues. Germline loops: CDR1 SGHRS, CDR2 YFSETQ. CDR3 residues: CASSLREAQPYGYTF. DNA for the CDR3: TGCGCCAGCAGCTTGAGAGAGGCACAGCCCTATGGCTACACCTTC.

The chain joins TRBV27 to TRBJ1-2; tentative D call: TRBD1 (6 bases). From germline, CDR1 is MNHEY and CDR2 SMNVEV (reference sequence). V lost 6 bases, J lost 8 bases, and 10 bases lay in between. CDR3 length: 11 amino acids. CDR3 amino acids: CASRSTGGYTF. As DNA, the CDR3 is TGTGCCAGCAGGTCCACAGGGGGCTACACCTTC.

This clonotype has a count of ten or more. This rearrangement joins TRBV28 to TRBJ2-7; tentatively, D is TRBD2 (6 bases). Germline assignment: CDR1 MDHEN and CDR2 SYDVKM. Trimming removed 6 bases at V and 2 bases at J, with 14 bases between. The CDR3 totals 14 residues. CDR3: CASSRIGGPYEQYF. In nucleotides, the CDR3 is TGTGCCAGCAGCCGAATAGGAGGGCCCTACGAGCAGTACTTC.

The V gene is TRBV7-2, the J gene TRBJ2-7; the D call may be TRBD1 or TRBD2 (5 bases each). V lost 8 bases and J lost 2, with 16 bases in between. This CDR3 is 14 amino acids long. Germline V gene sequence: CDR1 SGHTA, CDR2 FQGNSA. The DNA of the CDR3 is TGTGCCAGCCGCCTGAGGGGCCTGACCTACGAGCAGTACTTC. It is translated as CASRLRGLTYEQYF.

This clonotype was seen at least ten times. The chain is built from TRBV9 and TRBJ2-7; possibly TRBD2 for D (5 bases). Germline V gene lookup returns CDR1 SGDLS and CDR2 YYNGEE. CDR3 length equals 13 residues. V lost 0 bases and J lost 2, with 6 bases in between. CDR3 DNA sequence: TGTGCCAGCAGCGTAGACGGGACCTACGAGCAGTACTTC. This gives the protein CASSVDGTYEQYF.

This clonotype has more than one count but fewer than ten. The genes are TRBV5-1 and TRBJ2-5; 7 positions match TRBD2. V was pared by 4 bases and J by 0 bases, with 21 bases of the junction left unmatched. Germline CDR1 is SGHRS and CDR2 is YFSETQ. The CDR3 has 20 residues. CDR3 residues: CASSPHRSGRPRGDQETQYF. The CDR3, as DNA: TGCGCCAGCAGCCCCCATCGTAGCGGGCGCCCCCGGGGGGACCAAGAGACCCAGTACTTC.

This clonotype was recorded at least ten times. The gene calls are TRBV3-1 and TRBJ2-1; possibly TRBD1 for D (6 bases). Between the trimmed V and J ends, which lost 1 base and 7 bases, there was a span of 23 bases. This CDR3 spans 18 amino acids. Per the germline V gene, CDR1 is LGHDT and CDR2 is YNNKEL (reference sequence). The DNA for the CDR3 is TGTGCCAGCAGCCAAGGTCCCCCAGGACAGTTCTACCGGAATGAGCAGTTCTTC. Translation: CASSQGPPGQFYRNEQFF.

Written as DNA, the CDR3 is TGCAGTGCTAGAGCGGGAGGGCCCGACAATGAGCAGTTCTTC. It translates to CSARAGGPDNEQFF. The chain is built from TRBV20-1 and TRBJ2-1, with 8 nucleotides matching TRBD2. This CDR3 contains 14 residues. J was trimmed by 5 bases and V by 1 base; bases with no gene match: 4. CDR1 and CDR2 (germline): DFQATT, SNEGSKA (reference sequence).

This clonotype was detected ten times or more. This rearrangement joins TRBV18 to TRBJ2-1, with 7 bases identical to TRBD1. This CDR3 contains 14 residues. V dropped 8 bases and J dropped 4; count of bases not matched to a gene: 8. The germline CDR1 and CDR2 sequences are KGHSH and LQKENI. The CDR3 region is CASEGQVDYNEQFF. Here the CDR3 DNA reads TGTGCCAGCGAAGGACAGGTGGATTACAATGAGCAGTTCTTC.

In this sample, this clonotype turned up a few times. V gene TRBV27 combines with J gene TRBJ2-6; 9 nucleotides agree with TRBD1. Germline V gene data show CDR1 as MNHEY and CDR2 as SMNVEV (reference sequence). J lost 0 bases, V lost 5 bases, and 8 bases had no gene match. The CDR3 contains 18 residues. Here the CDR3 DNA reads TGTGCCAGCAGTCCTGGGACAGGGAGACTCTCTGGGGCCAACGTCCTGACTTTC. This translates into CASSPGTGRLSGANVLTF.

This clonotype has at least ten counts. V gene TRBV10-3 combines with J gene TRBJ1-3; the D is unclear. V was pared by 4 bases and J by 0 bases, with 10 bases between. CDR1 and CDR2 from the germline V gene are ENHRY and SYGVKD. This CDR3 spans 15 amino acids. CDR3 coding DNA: TGTGCCATCAGTGGGCCGTTTAACTCTGGAAACACCATATATTTT. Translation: CAISGPFNSGNTIYF.

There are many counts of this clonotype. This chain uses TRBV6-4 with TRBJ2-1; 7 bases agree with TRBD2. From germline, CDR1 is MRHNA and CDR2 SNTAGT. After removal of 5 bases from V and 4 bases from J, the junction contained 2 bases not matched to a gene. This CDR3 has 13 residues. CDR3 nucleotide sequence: TGTGCCAGCAGTAGCGGGGAGTACAATGAGCAGTTCTTC. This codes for CASSSGEYNEQFF.

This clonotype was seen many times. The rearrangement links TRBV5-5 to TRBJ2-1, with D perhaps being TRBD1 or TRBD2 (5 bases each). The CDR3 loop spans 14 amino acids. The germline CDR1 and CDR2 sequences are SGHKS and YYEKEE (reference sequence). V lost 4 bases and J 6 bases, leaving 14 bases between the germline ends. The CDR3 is CASSNRDQINEQFF. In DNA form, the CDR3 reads TGTGCCAGCAGCAACCGGGACCAAATCAATGAGCAGTTCTTC.

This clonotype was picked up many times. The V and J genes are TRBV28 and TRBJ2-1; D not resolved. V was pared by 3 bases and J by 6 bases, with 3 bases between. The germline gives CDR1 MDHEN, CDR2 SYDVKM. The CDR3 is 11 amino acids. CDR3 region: CASSLSNEQFF. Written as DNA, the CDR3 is TGTGCCAGCAGTTTGAGCAATGAGCAGTTCTTC.

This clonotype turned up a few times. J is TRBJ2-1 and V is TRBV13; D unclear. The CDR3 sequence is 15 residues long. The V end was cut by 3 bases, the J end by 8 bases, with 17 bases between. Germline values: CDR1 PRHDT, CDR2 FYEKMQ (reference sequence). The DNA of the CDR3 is TGTGCCAGCAGCTTTCAACTCCCGGCTGCGTATGAGCAGTTCTTC. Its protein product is CASSFQLPAAYEQFF.

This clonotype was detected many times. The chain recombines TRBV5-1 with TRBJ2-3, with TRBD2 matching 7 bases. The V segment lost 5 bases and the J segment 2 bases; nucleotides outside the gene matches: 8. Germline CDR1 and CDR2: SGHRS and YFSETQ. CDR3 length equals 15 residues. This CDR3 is CASRPAGVVTDTQYF. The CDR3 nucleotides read TGCGCCAGCAGGCCGGCGGGAGTCGTCACAGATACGCAGTATTTT.

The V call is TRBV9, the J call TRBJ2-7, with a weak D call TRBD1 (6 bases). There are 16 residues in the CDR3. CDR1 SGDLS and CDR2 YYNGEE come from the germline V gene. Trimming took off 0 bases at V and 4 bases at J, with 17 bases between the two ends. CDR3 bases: TGTGCCAGCAGCGTAGACTTTCTCGCAGGGGATTACGAGCAGTACTTC. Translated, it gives CASSVDFLAGDYEQYF.

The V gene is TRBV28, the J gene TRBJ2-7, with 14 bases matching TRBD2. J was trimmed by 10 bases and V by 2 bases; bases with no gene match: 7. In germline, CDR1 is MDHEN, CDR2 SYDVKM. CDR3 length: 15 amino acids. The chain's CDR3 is CASSLPTGTSGRQYF. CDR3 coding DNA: TGTGCCAGCAGTTTACCCACAGGGACTAGCGGGAGACAGTACTTC. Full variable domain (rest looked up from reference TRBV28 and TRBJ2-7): DVKVTQSSRYLVKRTGEKVFLECVQDMDHENMFWYRQDPGLGLRLIYFSYDVKMKEKGDIPEGYSVSREKKERFSLILESASTNQTSMYLCASSLPTGTSGRQYFGPGTRLTVT.

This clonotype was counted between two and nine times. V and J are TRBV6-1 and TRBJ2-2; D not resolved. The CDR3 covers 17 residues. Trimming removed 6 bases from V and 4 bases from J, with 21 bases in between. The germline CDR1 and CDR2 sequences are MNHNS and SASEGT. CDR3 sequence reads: CASRKRSAPRATGELFF. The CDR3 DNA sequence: TGTGCCAGCAGAAAACGTTCGGCCCCAAGGGCCACCGGGGAGCTGTTTTTT.

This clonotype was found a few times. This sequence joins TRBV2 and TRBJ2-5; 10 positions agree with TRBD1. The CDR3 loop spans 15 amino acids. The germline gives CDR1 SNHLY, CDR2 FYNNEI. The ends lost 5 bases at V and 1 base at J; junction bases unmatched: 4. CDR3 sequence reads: CASSLGQGPQETQYF. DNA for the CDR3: TGTGCCAGCAGTTTGGGACAGGGGCCCCAAGAGACCCAGTACTTC.

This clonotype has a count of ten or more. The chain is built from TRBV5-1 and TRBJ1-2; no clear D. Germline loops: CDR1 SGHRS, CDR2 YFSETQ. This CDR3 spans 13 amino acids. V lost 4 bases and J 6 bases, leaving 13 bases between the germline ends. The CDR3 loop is CASSRRPGDGYTF. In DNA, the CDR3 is TGCGCCAGCAGCCGACGTCCTGGGGATGGCTACACCTTC.

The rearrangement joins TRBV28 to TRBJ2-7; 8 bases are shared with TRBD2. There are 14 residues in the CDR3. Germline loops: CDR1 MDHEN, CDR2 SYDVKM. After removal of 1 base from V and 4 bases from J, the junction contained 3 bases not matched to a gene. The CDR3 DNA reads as TGTGCCAGCAGTTTATCGGGAGGGATGTACGAGCAGTACTTC. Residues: CASSLSGGMYEQYF.

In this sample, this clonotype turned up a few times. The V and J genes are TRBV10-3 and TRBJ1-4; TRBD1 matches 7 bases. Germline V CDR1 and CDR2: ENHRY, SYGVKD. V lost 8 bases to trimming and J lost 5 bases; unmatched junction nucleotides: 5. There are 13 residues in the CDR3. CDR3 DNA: TGTGCCATCCGAGGGGGCCTGAATGAAAAACTGTTTTTT. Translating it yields CAIRGGLNEKLFF.

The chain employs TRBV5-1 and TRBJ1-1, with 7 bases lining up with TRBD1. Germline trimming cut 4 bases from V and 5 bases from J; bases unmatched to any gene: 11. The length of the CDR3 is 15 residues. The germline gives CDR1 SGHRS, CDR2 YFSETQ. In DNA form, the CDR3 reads TGCGCCAGCAGCCCGGACAGGATTATGGGAACTGAAGCTTTCTTT. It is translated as CASSPDRIMGTEAFF.

DNA of the CDR3: TGTGCCAGCAAGATAGGATCAAACACCGGGGAGCTGTTTTTT. Its translation is CASKIGSNTGELFF. The chain combines TRBV6-1 with TRBJ2-2; no definite D call. CDR1 is MNHNS and CDR2 is SASEGT in the germline V gene. The CDR3 has 14 amino acids. The ends were cut back, 7 bases at V and 2 bases at J, with 11 bases in the middle.

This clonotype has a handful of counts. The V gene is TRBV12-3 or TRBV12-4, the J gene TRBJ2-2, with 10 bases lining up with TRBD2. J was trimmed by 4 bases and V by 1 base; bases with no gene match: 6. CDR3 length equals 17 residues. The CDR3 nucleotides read TGTGCCAGCAGTTTAGGGTCTAGCGGGGGAGTCACCGGGGAGCTGTTTTTT. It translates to CASSLGSSGGVTGELFF.

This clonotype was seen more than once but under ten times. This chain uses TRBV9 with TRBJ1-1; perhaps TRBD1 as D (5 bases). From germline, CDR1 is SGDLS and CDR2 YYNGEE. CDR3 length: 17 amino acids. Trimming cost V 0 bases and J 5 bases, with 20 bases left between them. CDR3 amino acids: CASSVGGASGPGTEAFF. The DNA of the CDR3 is TGTGCCAGCAGCGTAGGAGGGGCGTCCGGTCCAGGGACTGAAGCTTTCTTT. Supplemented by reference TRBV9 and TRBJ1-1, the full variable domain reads DSGVTQTPKHLITATGQRVTLRCSPRSGDLSVYWYQQSLDQGLQFLIQYYNGEERAKGNILERFSAQQFPDLHSELNLSSLELGDSALYFCASSVGGASGPGTEAFFGQGTRLTVV.

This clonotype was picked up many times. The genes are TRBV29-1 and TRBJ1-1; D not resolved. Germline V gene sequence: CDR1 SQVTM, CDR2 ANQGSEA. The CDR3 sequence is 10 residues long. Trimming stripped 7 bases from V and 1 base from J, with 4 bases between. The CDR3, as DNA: TGCAGCGGACAGAACACTGAAGCTTTCTTT. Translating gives CSGQNTEAFF.

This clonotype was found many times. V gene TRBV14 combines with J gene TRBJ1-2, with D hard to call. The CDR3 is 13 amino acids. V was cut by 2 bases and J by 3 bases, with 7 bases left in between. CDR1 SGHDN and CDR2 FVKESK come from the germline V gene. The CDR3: CASSQRIDYGYTF. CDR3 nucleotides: TGTGCCAGCAGCCAACGGATCGACTATGGCTACACCTTC.

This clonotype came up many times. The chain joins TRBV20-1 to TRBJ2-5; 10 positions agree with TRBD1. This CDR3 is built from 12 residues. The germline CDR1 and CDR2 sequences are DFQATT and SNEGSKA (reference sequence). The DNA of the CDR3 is TGCAGCTCGACAGGGGGCGCAGAGACCCAGTACTTC. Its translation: CSSTGGAETQYF.

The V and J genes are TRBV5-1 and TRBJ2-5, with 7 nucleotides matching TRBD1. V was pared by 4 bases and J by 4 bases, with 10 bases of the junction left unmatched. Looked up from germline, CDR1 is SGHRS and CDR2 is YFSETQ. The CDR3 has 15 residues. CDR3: CASSRLTGMGETQYF. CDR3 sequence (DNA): TGCGCCAGCAGCCGCCTGACAGGGATGGGAGAGACCCAGTACTTC.